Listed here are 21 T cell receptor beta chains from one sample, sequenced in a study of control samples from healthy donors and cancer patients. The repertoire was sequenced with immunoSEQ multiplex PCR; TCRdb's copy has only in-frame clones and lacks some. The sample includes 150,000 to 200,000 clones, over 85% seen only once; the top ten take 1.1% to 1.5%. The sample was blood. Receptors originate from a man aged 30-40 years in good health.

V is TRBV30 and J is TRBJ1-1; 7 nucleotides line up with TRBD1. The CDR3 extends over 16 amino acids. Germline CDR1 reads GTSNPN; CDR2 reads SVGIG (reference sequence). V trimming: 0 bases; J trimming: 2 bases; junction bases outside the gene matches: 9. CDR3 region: CAWSVPDREFNTEAFF. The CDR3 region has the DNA TGTGCCTGGAGTGTGCCCGACAGGGAATTTAACACTGAAGCTTTCTTT.

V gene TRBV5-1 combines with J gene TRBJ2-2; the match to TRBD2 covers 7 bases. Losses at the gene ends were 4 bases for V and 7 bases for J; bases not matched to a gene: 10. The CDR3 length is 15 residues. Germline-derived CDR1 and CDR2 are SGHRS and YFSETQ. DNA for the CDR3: TGCGCCAGCAGCCCGACTAGCCGGGGCTACGGGGAGCTGTTTTTT. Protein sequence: CASSPTSRGYGELFF.

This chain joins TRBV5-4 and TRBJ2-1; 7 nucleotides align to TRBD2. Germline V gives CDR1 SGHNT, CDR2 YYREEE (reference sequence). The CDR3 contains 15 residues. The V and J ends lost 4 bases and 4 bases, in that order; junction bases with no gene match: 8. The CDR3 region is CASSGIGLDYNEQFF. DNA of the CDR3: TGTGCCAGCAGCGGAATAGGACTAGATTACAATGAGCAGTTCTTC.

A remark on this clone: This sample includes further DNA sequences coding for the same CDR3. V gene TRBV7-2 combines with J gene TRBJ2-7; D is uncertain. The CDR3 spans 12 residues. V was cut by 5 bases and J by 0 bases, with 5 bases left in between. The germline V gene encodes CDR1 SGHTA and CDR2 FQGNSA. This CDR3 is CASSPSSYEQYF. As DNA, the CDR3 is TGTGCCAGCAGCCCAAGCTCCTACGAGCAGTACTTC.

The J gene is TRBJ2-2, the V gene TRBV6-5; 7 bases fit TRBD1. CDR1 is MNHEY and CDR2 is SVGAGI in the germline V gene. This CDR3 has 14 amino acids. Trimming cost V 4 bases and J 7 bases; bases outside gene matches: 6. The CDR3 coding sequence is TGTGCCAGCAGTTCGACAGGGTGGGGCGGGGAGCTGTTTTTT. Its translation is CASSSTGWGGELFF.

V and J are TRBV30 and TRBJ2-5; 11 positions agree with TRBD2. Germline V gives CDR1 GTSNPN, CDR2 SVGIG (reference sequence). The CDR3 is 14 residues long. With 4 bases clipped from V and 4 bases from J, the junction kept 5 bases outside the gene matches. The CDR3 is CAWKLAGGRETQYF. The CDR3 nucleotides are TGTGCCTGGAAGCTAGCGGGGGGTCGAGAGACCCAGTACTTC.

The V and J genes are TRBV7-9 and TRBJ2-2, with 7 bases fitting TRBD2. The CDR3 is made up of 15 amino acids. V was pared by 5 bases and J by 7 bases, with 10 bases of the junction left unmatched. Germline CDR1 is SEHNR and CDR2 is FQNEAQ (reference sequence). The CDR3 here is CASSQPTSLGGELFF. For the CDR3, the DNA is TGTGCCAGCAGCCAACCGACTAGCTTGGGCGGGGAGCTGTTTTTT.

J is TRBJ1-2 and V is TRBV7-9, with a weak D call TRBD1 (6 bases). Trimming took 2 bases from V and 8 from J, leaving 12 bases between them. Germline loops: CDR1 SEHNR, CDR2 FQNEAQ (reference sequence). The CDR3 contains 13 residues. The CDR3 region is CASSLQGRGGYTF. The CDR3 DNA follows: TGTGCCAGCAGCTTACAAGGCAGGGGCGGCTACACCTTC.

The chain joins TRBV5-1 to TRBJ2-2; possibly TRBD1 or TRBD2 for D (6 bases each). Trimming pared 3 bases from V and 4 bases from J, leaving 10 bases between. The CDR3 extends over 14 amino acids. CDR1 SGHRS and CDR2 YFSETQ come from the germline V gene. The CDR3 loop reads CASSSGGLTGELFF. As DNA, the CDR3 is TGCGCCAGCAGCTCCGGGGGCCTCACCGGGGAGCTGTTTTTT. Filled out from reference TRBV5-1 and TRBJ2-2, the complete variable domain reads KAGVTQTPRYLIKTRGQQVTLSCSPISGHRSVSWYQQTPGQGLQFLFEYFSETQRNKGNFPGRFSGRQFSNSRSEMNVSTLELGDSALYLCASSSGGLTGELFFGEGSRLTVL.

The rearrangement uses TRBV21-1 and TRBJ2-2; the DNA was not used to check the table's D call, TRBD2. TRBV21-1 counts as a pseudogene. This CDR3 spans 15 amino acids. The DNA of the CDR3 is TGTGCCAGCAGTCCTGGACGGGAGAACACCGGGGAGCTGTTTTTT. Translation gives CASSPGRENTGELFF.

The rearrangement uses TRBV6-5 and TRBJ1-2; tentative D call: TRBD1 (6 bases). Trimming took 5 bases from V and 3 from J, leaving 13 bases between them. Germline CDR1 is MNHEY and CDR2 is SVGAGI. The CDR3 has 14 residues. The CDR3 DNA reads TGTGCCAGCAGTCCCTCGCCAGGGGACTATGGCTACACCTTC. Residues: CASSPSPGDYGYTF.

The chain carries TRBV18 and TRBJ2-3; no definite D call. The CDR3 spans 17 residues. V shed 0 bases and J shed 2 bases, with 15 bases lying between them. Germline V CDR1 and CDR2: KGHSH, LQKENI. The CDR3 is CASSPPLSIPFTDTQYF. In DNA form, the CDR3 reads TGTGCCAGCTCACCACCACTGAGTATCCCCTTCACAGATACGCAGTATTTT.

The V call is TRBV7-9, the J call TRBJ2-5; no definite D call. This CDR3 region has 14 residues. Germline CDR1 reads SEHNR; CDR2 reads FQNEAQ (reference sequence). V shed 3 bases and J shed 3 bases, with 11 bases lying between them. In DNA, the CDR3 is TGTGCCAGCAGCTTCAAAGGGATCGAAGAGACCCAGTACTTC. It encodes CASSFKGIEETQYF.

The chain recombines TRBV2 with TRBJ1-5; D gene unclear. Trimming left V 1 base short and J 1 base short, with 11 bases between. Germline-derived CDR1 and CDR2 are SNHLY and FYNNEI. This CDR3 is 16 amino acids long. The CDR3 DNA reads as TGTGCCAGCAGTGAAGTGGGTGTAGGAAGCAATCAGCCCCAGCATTTT. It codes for CASSEVGVGSNQPQHF.

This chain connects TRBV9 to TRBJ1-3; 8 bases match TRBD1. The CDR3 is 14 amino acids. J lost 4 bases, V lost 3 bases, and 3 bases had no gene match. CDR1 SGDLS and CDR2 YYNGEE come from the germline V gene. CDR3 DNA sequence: TGTGCCAGCAGCGCCAGGGGGCTAGGAAACACCATATATTTT. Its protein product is CASSARGLGNTIYF.

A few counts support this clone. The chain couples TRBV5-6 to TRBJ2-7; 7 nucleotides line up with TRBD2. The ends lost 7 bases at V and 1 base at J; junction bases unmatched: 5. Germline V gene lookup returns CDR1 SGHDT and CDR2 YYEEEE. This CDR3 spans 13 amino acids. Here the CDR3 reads CASGLAGSYEQYF. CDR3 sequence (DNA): TGTGCCAGCGGGTTAGCGGGTTCCTACGAGCAGTACTTC.

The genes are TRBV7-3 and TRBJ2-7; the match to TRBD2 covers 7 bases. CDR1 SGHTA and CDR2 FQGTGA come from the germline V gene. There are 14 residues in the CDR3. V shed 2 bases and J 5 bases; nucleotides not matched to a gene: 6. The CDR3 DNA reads TGTGCCAGCAGCTTAGTGGGAGGGCCCGACGAGCAGTACTTC. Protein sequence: CASSLVGGPDEQYF.

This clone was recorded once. The DNA for the CDR3 is TGCAGCGTTGTGGGAGGTGGAAGCGATCAGCCCCAGCATTTT. Translated, it gives CSVVGGGSDQPQHF. The chain has TRBV29-1 and TRBJ1-5, with D unclear. Germline loops: CDR1 SQVTM, CDR2 ANQGSEA. Trimming cost V 4 bases and J 5 bases, with 15 bases left between them. CDR3 length equals 14 residues.

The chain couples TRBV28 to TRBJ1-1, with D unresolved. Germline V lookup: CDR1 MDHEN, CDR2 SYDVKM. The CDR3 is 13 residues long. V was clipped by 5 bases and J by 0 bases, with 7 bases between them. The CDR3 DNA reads TGTGCCAGCAGTCAGGTCTTGAACACTGAAGCTTTCTTT. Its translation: CASSQVLNTEAFF.

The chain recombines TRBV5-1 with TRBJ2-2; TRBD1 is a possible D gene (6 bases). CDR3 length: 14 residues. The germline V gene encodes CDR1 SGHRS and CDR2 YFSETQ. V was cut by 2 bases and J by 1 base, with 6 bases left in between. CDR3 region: CASSLQGNTGELFF. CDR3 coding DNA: TGCGCCAGCAGCTTACAGGGGAACACCGGGGAGCTGTTTTTT.

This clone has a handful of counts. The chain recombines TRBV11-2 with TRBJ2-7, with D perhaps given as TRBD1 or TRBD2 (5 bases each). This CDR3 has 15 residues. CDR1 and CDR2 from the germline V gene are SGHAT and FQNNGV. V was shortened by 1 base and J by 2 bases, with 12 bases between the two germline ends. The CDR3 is CASSLAPGTTYEQYF. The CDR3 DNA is TGTGCCAGCAGCTTAGCCCCAGGGACGACCTACGAGCAGTACTTC.